This T cell receptor (beta chain) appears in the sequencing data of a study of cytomegalovirus exposure and HLA in healthy donors. This PCR relied on a set of 60 Vbeta primers and 13 Jbeta primers. Some clones are missing from TCRdb's copy, which holds only in-frame ones; the method was immunoSEQ multiplex PCR. This sample has approximately 160,000 clones, with roughly 74% found just once. A remark on this clone: The antigen remains undetermined.

Germline CDR1 SEHNR, CDR2 FQNEAQ (reference sequence). The CDR3 spans 12 residues. The V end was cut by 0 bases, the J end by 8 bases, with 7 bases between. Overall study findings and caveats: Prediction of most subjects' HLA-A and HLA-B alleles by TCR beta sequences was reportedly accurate. When a later analysis compared HLA-associated TCR beta chains with equally common others, the HLA-associated chains turned out to be more clonally expanded and to have lower generation probabilities. Most TCR beta V segments were productive about 87% or about 30% of the time in an earlier analysis. The records held CMV serostatus as the only immune exposure information.

The sequenced sample was PBMCs. This sequence joins TRBV7-9 and TRBJ2-5, with D perhaps matching TRBD2 (5 bases). The receptor was isolated from a male donor in good health and CMV-seronegative. The CDR3 bases are TGTGCCAGCAGCTTAGCAGAGGGTACCCAGTACTTC. This codes for CASSLAEGTQYF.